The 30 T cell receptor beta chains given below trace back to one sample, sequenced in a study of kidney transplant recipient with SARS-CoV-2 infection. TCRdb reanalysed the reads using MiXCR and keeps one entry per CDR3 protein. The sample comprises 250,000 or so distinct CDR3 sequences, 25% to 35% of which are singletons, and under 7.5% rests with the top ten. The sequencing here drew on a blood sample, taken at baseline and between days 110 and 120 from a kidney transplant recipient. The receptors were gathered from a male patient younger than 45 who had COVID-19 and was a kidney transplant recipient. Some T cells could come from the graft donor.

This clonotype occurred many times. The chain carries TRBV5-1 and TRBJ1-1; 7 bases align to TRBD1. Unmatched junction bases numbered 7, after V lost 6 bases and J lost 2 bases. Germline CDR1 SGHRS, CDR2 YFSETQ. CDR3 length: 14 amino acids. The CDR3 here is CASKDRDLNTEAFF. The CDR3 DNA reads as TGCGCCAGCAAAGACAGGGACCTAAACACTGAAGCTTTCTTT.

The chain joins TRBV15 to TRBJ2-3; D remains unclear. V lost 4 bases and J lost 2, with 10 bases in between. CDR3 size: 14 residues. Germline values: CDR1 LNHNV, CDR2 YYDKDF (reference sequence). CDR3 region: CATSIGVPTDTQYF. DNA for the CDR3: TGTGCCACCAGCATTGGGGTTCCCACAGATACGCAGTATTTT.

This clonotype was observed at least ten times. Here the CDR3 DNA reads TGTGCCAGCAGTCCCCCGTCCGGGACACATTACACCGGGGAGCTGTTTTTT. Protein sequence: CASSPPSGTHYTGELFF. The V call is TRBV7-9, the J call TRBJ2-2; tentatively, D is TRBD1 (6 bases). CDR3 length equals 17 residues. Germline loops: CDR1 SEHNR, CDR2 FQNEAQ (reference sequence). V lost 6 bases and J lost 3, with 20 bases in between.

For this clonotype: A much larger clone differs from this one at a single base, so this may be a read error. The genes are TRBV3-2 and TRBJ2-5; TRBD2, as called in the table, went unchecked against the DNA. TRBV3-2 is marked as a pseudogene. The CDR3 is made up of 13 amino acids. For the CDR3, the DNA is TGTGCCGGCAGCCAGACTAGCGAGGAGACCCAGTACTTC. Translating it yields CAGSQTSEETQYF.

This clonotype was counted ten times or more. The gene calls are TRBV9 and TRBJ2-1, with D unclear. CDR1 is SGDLS and CDR2 is YYNGEE in the germline V gene. The CDR3 extends over 15 amino acids. Trimming pared 0 bases from V and 0 bases from J, leaving 7 bases between. Written as DNA, the CDR3 is TGTGCCAGCAGCGTAGGACCAAGCTCCTACAATGAGCAGTTCTTC. Translated, it gives CASSVGPSSYNEQFF.

About this clonotype itself: A read error is possible here, since a much larger clone lies one base away. The chain carries TRBV5-4 and TRBJ2-5; 7 bases match TRBD2. With the DNA end fitting TRBJ2-7 better, the J assignment may be wrong. The V gene's germline CDR1 is SGHNT and CDR2 YYREEE (reference sequence). CDR3 length: 15 residues. The CDR3 sequence: CASALQRGHSYEQYF. The CDR3 nucleotides read TGTGCCAGCGCTCTTCAGCGGGGCCACTCCTACGAGCAGTACTTC.

This clonotype was detected ten times or more. In nucleotides, the CDR3 is TGTGCCAGCAGGACAGGACTCATGAACACTGAAGCTTTCTTT. Translating gives CASRTGLMNTEAFF. The chain carries TRBV28 and TRBJ1-1; possible D gene TRBD1, 6 bases. Germline V gene lookup returns CDR1 MDHEN and CDR2 SYDVKM. This CDR3 is built from 14 residues. The V end lost 6 bases, the J end lost 0 bases, and 11 bases lay between the germline ends.

This clonotype was found many times. The chain links TRBV6-5 to TRBJ1-4; D gene unclear. V lost 8 bases and J lost 4, with 11 bases in between. The CDR3 loop spans 13 amino acids. Germline V gene data show CDR1 as MNHEY and CDR2 as SVGAGI. The CDR3 here is CASRRSGNEKLFF. For the CDR3, the DNA is TGTGCCAGCCGAAGAAGCGGTAATGAAAAACTGTTTTTT.

This sequence joins TRBV19 and TRBJ2-3; 15 bases map to TRBD2. CDR3 length: 17 amino acids. V shed 4 bases, J shed 5 bases, and the junction held 7 bases outside the gene matches. Germline-derived CDR1 and CDR2 are LNHDA and SQIVND (reference sequence). CDR3 amino acids: CASSNRTSGRAKDTQYF. The CDR3 nucleotides are TGTGCCAGTAGTAATCGGACTAGCGGGAGGGCCAAAGATACGCAGTATTTT.

This clonotype has a count of ten or more. V usage is TRBV3-1 and J usage is TRBJ2-5; D gene uncertain. Trimming took off 5 bases at V and 5 bases at J, with 24 bases between the two ends. The CDR3 contains 17 residues. CDR1 LGHDT and CDR2 YNNKEL come from the germline V gene (reference sequence). The CDR3 sequence: CASSGIYPISFSETQYF. CDR3 bases: TGTGCCAGCAGCGGGATATATCCCATTTCTTTCTCTGAGACCCAGTACTTC.

The table lists this clonotype with many counts. The rearrangement uses TRBV7-9 and TRBJ2-7, with 7 bases identical to TRBD1. With V trimmed by 1 base and J by 2 bases, 2 bases remained unmatched. CDR1 and CDR2 (germline): SEHNR, FQNEAQ (reference sequence). The CDR3 loop spans 14 amino acids. The chain's CDR3 is CASSLGGTAYEQYF. As DNA, the CDR3 is TGTGCCAGCAGCTTAGGGGGGACAGCCTACGAGCAGTACTTC. Supplemented by reference TRBV7-9 and TRBJ2-7, the full variable domain reads DTGVSQNPRHKITKRGQNVTFRCDPISEHNRLYWYRQTLGQGPEFLTYFQNEAQLEKSRLLSDRFSAERPKGSFSTLEIQRTEQGDSAMYLCASSLGGTAYEQYFGPGTRLTVT.

This clonotype was detected once. Its ends do not fully match the called genes, so a read error is possible. The J gene is TRBJ1-2, the V gene TRBV16; possibly TRBD1 for D (6 bases). CDR1 and CDR2 (germline): KGHSY, FQNENV. The CDR3 loop spans 17 amino acids. CDR3: CASNSKGVVRKTYGCTF. CDR3 coding DNA: TGTGCCAGCAACAGTAAGGGGGTCGTTAGAAAGACCTATGGCTGCACCTTC. Full variable domain (rest looked up from reference TRBV16 and TRBJ1-2): GEEVAQTPKHLVRGEGQKAKLYCAPIKGHSYVFWYQQVLKNEFKFLISFQNENVFDETGMPKERFSAKCLPNSPCSLEIQATKLEDSAVYFCASNSKGVVRKTYGCTFGSGTRLTVV.

This clonotype was counted ten times or more. The chain joins TRBV6-2 or TRBV6-3 to TRBJ2-7; D not certain. Trimming took off 2 bases at V and 2 bases at J, with 10 bases between the two ends. The CDR3 spans 14 residues. Germline CDR1 and CDR2: MNHEY and SVGEGT. CDR3 DNA sequence: TGTGCCAGCAGTTACGCCAGGTTTCCCTACGAGCAGTACTTC. Translation gives CASSYARFPYEQYF.

The chain combines TRBV7-7 with TRBJ2-5; unclear D gene. Germline V gene sequence: CDR1 SSHAT, CDR2 FNYEAQ (reference sequence). This CDR3 has 13 amino acids. Trimming pared 7 bases from V and 5 bases from J, leaving 14 bases between. The CDR3 coding sequence is TGTGCCAGCACCCACCGGGTGGGCGAGACCCAGTACTTC. Amino acid sequence: CASTHRVGETQYF.

In its sample, this clonotype was seen a few times. The gene calls are TRBV5-1 and TRBJ2-3, with TRBD2 identical over 9 bases. CDR3 length: 16 residues. Germline loops: CDR1 SGHRS, CDR2 YFSETQ. J lost 6 bases, V lost 4 bases, and 12 bases had no gene match. CDR3 loop: CASSPGLGGGGDTQYF. The CDR3, as DNA: TGCGCCAGCAGCCCCGGTTTAGGCGGGGGGGGGGATACGCAGTATTTT.

This clonotype was observed a handful of times. This chain links TRBV24-1 with TRBJ2-3; 10 bases map to TRBD2. V dropped 1 base and J dropped 1; count of bases not matched to a gene: 4. This CDR3 comprises 17 residues. The germline V gene encodes CDR1 KGHDR and CDR2 SFDVKD. CDR3 region: CATSDFGLAGGTDTQYF. CDR3 bases: TGTGCCACCAGTGATTTTGGGCTAGCGGGGGGCACAGATACGCAGTATTTT.

At least ten counts were recorded for this clonotype. V gene TRBV2 combines with J gene TRBJ2-4; 10 bases map to TRBD1. This CDR3 region has 14 residues. The V segment lost 9 bases and the J segment 13 bases; nucleotides outside the gene matches: 15. Germline V lookup: CDR1 SNHLY, CDR2 FYNNEI. In DNA form, the CDR3 reads TGTGCCAGTTCCGGGACAGGGGAAACGGGGGAGCAGTACTTC. The encoded protein is CASSGTGETGEQYF.

This clonotype was counted many times. The V and J genes are TRBV5-1 and TRBJ2-7, with 9 bases that match TRBD2. The CDR3 runs 15 residues. V trimming: 1 base; J trimming: 2 bases; junction bases outside the gene matches: 4. Germline V gives CDR1 SGHRS, CDR2 YFSETQ. The CDR3 DNA reads TGCGCCAGCAGCTTGATGACTAGCGGAACCTACGAGCAGTACTTC. Its translation is CASSLMTSGTYEQYF.

This clonotype was counted a single time. The chain carries TRBV3-1 and TRBJ2-2, with D possibly being TRBD1 or TRBD2 (5 bases each). The CDR3 extends over 18 amino acids. Trimming cost V 8 bases and J 5 bases, with 27 bases left between them. Germline V gene data show CDR1 as LGHDT and CDR2 as YNNKEL (reference sequence). CDR3 sequence: CASGEGSPISGLTGELFF. CDR3 sequence (DNA): TGTGCCAGCGGCGAGGGGAGTCCCATTTCGGGCTTGACCGGGGAGCTGTTTTTT.

DNA for the CDR3: TGTGCCAGCAGCTTAGGTAGCGGGATCTTCAATGAGCAGTTCTTC. Encoded protein: CASSLGSGIFNEQFF. The rearrangement joins TRBV7-2 to TRBJ2-1; 8 bases align to TRBD2. The CDR3 runs to 15 residues. Germline V lookup: CDR1 SGHTA, CDR2 FQGNSA. Trimming cost V 1 base and J 6 bases; bases outside gene matches: 5.

On this clonotype itself: A much larger clone sits a single nucleotide away, making a read error possible. For the CDR3, the DNA is TGCGGTGCCCTGATTAGCAATCAGCCCCAGCATTTT. It yields the protein CGALISNQPQHF. This rearrangement joins TRBV20-1 to TRBJ1-5; D unclear. Germline loops: CDR1 DFQATT, CDR2 SNEGSKA (reference sequence). The CDR3 loop spans 12 amino acids.

Turning to this clonotype: Just one base apart from a much larger clone, this may be a read error. V usage is TRBV7-6 and J usage is TRBJ1-2; D gene ambiguous. The CDR3 has 14 residues. Germline values: CDR1 SGHVS, CDR2 FNYEAQ. CDR3: CAGSGLAPGYGYTF. CDR3 coding DNA: TGTGCCGGCAGCGGTCTCGCGCCCGGCTATGGCTACACCTTC. Combining the CDR3 with reference TRBV7-6 and TRBJ1-2 gives the whole variable domain GAGVSQSPRYKVTKRGQDVALRCDPISGHVSLYWYRQALGQGPEFLTYFNYEAQQDKSGLPNDRFSAERPEGSISTLTIQRTEQRDSAMYRCAGSGLAPGYGYTFGSGTRLTVV.

As regards this clonotype: A read error may explain this, as a much larger clone is one base away. The chain joins TRBV24-1 to TRBJ1-2; 7 bases fit TRBD1. V trimming: 4 bases; J trimming: 1 base; junction bases outside the gene matches: 5. The CDR3 has 15 amino acids. The germline gives CDR1 KGHDR, CDR2 SFDVKD. Here the CDR3 DNA reads TGTGCCACCAGTGACGCCGGGACAGATAACTATGGCTACACCTTC. The encoded protein is CATSDAGTDNYGYTF.

A word on this clonotype: A much larger clone lies a single base off, so this may be a read error. J is TRBJ2-2 and V is TRBV7-2; 7 bases line up with TRBD2. CDR1 and CDR2 (germline): SGHTA, FQGNSA. This CDR3 has 14 amino acids. Trimming removed 3 bases from V and 6 bases from J; junction bases left unmatched: 4. Written as DNA, the CDR3 is TGTGCCAGCAGCTTGGACGGGGGGTCCGGGGAGCTGTTTTTT. Translation: CASSLDGGSGELFF.

This clonotype was observed many times. This chain connects TRBV3-1 to TRBJ2-2, with D hard to call. Germline V gene data show CDR1 as LGHDT and CDR2 as YNNKEL (reference sequence). This CDR3 region has 18 residues. V was clipped by 5 bases and J by 5 bases, with 24 bases between them. The CDR3 is CASSCPYPISGLTGELFF. CDR3 DNA: TGTGCCAGCAGCTGTCCGTATCCCATTTCAGGCTTGACCGGGGAGCTGTTTTTT.

In regard to this clonotype: An end of the junction does not agree with germline; a read error may underlie this. The J gene is TRBJ2-3, the V gene TRBV28; D may be TRBD2 (6 bases). Germline V CDR1 and CDR2: MDHEN, SYDVKM. This CDR3 is built from 17 residues. Here the CDR3 reads CASSLLAQNPSTDTHYF. The CDR3 bases are TGTGCCAGCAGTTTACTAGCGCAGAACCCTAGCACAGATACGCATTATTTT.

This clonotype was counted many times. J is TRBJ1-6 and V is TRBV18; the match to TRBD1 covers 7 bases. Germline V gene lookup returns CDR1 KGHSH and CDR2 LQKENI. V lost 3 bases to trimming and J lost 3 bases; unmatched junction nucleotides: 5. The CDR3 runs to 16 residues. The CDR3: CASSPPGQNYNSPLHF. CDR3 in DNA: TGTGCCAGCTCACCCCCGGGACAGAACTATAATTCACCCCTCCACTTT.

As to this clonotype: A much larger clonotype is one base distant, so this may be a read error. J is TRBJ1-3 and V is TRBV19; no clear D. The CDR3 covers 14 residues. V was cut by 5 bases and J by 4 bases, with 12 bases left in between. The germline gives CDR1 LNHDA, CDR2 SQIVND (reference sequence). DNA of the CDR3: TGTGCCAGTAGTGTCCGGGGTTTCGGAAACACCATATATTTT. This gives the protein CASSVRGFGNTIYF.

As to this clonotype: The junction differs from germline at one of its ends, possibly a read error. The chain employs TRBV12-3 or TRBV12-4 and TRBJ2-1; 10 bases are a match to TRBD2. This CDR3 has 16 amino acids. Here the CDR3 reads CTSSFASGRGGNEQFF. CDR3 DNA: TGTACCAGCAGTTTCGCCAGCGGGAGGGGTGGCAATGAGCAGTTCTTC.

The chain couples TRBV6-5 to TRBJ2-3; D gene unclear. CDR1 is MNHEY, CDR2 SVGAGI, per germline. This CDR3 is 15 amino acids long. V lost 8 bases, J lost 0 bases, and 15 bases lay in between. The chain's CDR3 is CASLAAPGSTDTQYF. As DNA, the CDR3 is TGTGCCAGCCTTGCAGCTCCGGGTAGCACAGATACGCAGTATTTT.